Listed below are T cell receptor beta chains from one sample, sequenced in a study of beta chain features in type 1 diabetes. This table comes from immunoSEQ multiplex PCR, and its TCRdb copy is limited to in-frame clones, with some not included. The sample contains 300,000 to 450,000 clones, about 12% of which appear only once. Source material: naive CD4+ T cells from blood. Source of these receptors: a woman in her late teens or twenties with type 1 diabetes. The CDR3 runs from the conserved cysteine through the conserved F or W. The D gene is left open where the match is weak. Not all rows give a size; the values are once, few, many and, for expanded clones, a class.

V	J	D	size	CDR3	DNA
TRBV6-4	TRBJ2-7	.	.	CASRPSGTGGSLYF	TGTGCCAGCAGGCCCTCCGGGACAGGCGGGAGTCTGTACTTC
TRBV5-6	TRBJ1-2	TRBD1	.	CASSLWTGGNGYTF	TGTGCCAGCAGCTTATGGACAGGGGGGAACGGCTACACCTTC
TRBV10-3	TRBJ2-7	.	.	CAIRGSSRGEQYF	TGTGCCATCAGGGGGAGTTCACGGGGCGAGCAGTACTTC
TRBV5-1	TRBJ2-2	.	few	CASSLDQGLGELFF	TGCGCCAGCAGCTTGGACCAGGGGCTAGGGGAGCTGTTTTTT
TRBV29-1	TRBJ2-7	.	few	CSAQQGSTNEQYF	TGCAGCGCCCAGCAGGGCTCCACAAACGAGCAGTACTTC
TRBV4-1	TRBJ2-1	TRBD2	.	CASSHPRGGVGNEQFF	TGCGCCAGCAGCCATCCCCGTGGGGGGGTGGGCAATGAGCAGTTCTTC
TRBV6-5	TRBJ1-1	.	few	CASNNGHGTEAFF	TGTGCCAGCAACAACGGACACGGAACTGAAGCTTTCTTT
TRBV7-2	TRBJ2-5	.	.	CASSLGLGLQETQYF	TGTGCCAGCAGCTTAGGGTTGGGGCTTCAAGAGACCCAGTACTTC
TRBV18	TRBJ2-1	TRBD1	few	CASSQGQVYNEQFF	TGTGCCAGCTCTCAAGGACAGGTCTACAATGAGCAGTTCTTC
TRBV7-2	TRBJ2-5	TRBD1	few	CASLQGAEETQYF	TGTGCCAGCCTTCAGGGGGCAGAGGAGACCCAGTACTTC
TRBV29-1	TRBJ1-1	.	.	CSANRQMNTEAFF	TGCAGCGCCAACAGACAGATGAACACTGAAGCTTTCTTT
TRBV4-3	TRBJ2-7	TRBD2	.	CASSEGLAGGDYEQYF	TGCGCCAGCAGCGAGGGACTAGCGGGAGGGGACTACGAGCAGTACTTC
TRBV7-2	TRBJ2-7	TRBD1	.	CASSSSGTGSPEQYF	TGTGCCAGCAGCTCATCCGGGACAGGCTCCCCCGAGCAGTACTTC
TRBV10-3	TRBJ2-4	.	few	CAISPSPAKNIQYF	TGTGCCATCAGCCCATCCCCAGCCAAAAACATTCAGTACTTC
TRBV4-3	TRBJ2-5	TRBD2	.	CASSQDSGVAGHQETQYF	TGCGCCAGCAGCCAAGACTCAGGGGTAGCGGGGCACCAAGAGACCCAGTACTTC
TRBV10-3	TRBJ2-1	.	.	CAISDVGNGDEQFF	TGTGCCATCAGTGACGTCGGTAACGGTGATGAGCAGTTCTTC
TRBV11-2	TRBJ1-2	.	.	CASSPGRATSYGYTF	TGTGCCAGCAGCCCAGGGAGGGCGACCTCCTATGGCTACACCTTC
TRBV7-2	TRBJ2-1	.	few	CASSLSGRGGEQFF	TGTGCCAGCAGCCTAAGTGGGAGAGGCGGTGAGCAGTTCTTC
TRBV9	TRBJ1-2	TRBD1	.	CASSAQGVGYGYTF	TGTGCCAGCAGCGCGCAGGGGGTTGGCTATGGCTACACCTTC
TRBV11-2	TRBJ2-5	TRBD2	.	CASSPPVTSGGSQYF	TGTGCCAGCAGCCCACCCGTGACTAGCGGGGGGTCCCAGTACTTC
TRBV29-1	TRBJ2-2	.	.	CSVGHANTGELFF	TGCAGCGTTGGGCACGCGAACACCGGGGAGCTGTTTTTT
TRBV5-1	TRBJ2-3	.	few	CASSLQWTSTDTQYF	TGCGCCAGCAGCTTGCAGTGGACTAGCACAGATACGCAGTATTTT
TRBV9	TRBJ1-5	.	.	CASSVEGGSNQPQHF	TGTGCCAGCAGCGTAGAGGGAGGTAGCAATCAGCCCCAGCATTTT
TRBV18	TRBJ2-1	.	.	CASSPLAAQGAYNEQFF	TGTGCCAGCTCCCCACTAGCGGCCCAGGGGGCCTACAATGAGCAGTTCTTC
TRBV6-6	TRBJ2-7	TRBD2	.	CASTGLALYEQYF	TGTGCCAGCACGGGACTAGCCCTCTACGAGCAGTACTTC